The TCR beta chain under discussion was sequenced for a study of blood T cell repertoires in COVID-19. Study details: COVID-19 samples, acute and convalescent, were from the United States, Italy and Spain. The analysed material was cDNA or gDNA that came from T cells, B-cell-depleted T cells, or PBMCs.

J lost 7 bases, V lost 5 bases, and 3 bases had no gene match. Germline assignment: CDR1 MNHEY and CDR2 SVGAGI. The CDR3 covers 14 residues. This clone was observed a single time. Authors' processing steps: Nucleated cell number was recorded as an estimate derived from reference gene primer amplification. Libraries were prepared by immunoSEQ multiplex PCR; TCRdb keeps only in-frame clonotypes and omits some of them. V, J and clone size are taken as reported in that table, and D and trimming were inferred from the DNA itself. The sample yields about 80,000 clones, about 80% seen once. The V and J genes are TRBV6-5 and TRBJ1-6; TRBD1 matches at 9 bases. Sequencing used peripheral blood. This TCR came from a human donor in a cohort sampled during active COVID-19. This chain's CDR3 is CASSRDRANSPLHF. The DNA for the CDR3 is TGTGCCAGCAGTAGGGACAGGGCCAATTCACCCCTCCACTTT.